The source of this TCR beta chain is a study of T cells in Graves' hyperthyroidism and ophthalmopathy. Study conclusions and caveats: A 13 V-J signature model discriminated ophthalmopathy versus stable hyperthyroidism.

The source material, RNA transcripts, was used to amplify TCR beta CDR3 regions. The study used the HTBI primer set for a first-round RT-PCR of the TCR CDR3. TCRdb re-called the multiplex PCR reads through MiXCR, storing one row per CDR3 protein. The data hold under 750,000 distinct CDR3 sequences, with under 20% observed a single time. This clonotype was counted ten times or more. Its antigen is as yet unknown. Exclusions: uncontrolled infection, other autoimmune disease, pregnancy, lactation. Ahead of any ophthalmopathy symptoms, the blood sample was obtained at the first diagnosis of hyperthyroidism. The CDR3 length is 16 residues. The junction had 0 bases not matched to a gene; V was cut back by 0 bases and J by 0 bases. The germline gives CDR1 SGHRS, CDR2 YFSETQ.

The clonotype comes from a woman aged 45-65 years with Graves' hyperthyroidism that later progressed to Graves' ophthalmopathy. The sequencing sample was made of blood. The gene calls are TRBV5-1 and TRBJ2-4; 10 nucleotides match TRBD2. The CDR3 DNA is TGCGCCAGCAGCTTGGGACTAGCGGGAGCCAAAAACATTCAGTACTTC. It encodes CASSLGLAGAKNIQYF.